This T cell receptor (beta chain) stems from a study of cytomegalovirus exposure and HLA in healthy donors. PCR employed 60 Vbeta and 13 Jbeta primers. The repertoire was sequenced with immunoSEQ multiplex PCR; TCRdb's copy has only in-frame clones and lacks some. The sample includes approximately 140,000 clones, roughly 80% seen only once; the top ten take 2.5% to 4%. The CDR3 loop spans 13 amino acids. Germline assignment: CDR1 MGHRA and CDR2 YSYEKL. The junction had 4 bases not matched to a gene; V was cut back by 8 bases and J by 1 base. The sample comprised PBMCs. This rearrangement joins TRBV4-1 to TRBJ1-1; TRBD1 matches at 7 bases. This clonotype originated in a man in his forties or fifties in good health and CMV-seronegative. The CDR3 loop reads CASAGQRNTEAFF. DNA of the CDR3: TGCGCCAGCGCGGGACAGCGGAACACTGAAGCTTTCTTT.